These 6 T cell receptor beta chains were all obtained from the same sample, sequenced in a study of T cell responses to AZD1222 COVID-19 vaccine. Clones were read by immunoSEQ multiplex PCR, and TCRdb kept only the in-frame ones, dropping some. The data hold approximately 160,000 clones, with around 94% observed a single time. Sequences were derived from peripheral blood, sampled 28 days after the second AZD1222 dose. The receptor set was obtained from an adult who received the AZD1222 COVID-19 vaccine.

This clone was counted a single time. The chain couples TRBV5-1 to TRBJ2-7, with D perhaps given as TRBD1 or TRBD2 (5 bases each). Germline V gives CDR1 SGHRS, CDR2 YFSETQ. CDR3 length: 12 amino acids. Trimming took 0 bases from V and 6 from J, leaving 7 bases between them. The CDR3 protein is CASSLGGVEQYF. DNA of the CDR3: TGCGCCAGCAGCTTGGGAGGGGTCGAGCAGTACTTC.

The rearrangement uses TRBV3-1 (or the pseudogene TRBV3-2) and TRBJ2-1; TRBD2 aligns across 7 bases. CDR3 length equals 17 residues. The J segment lost 9 bases and the V segment lost 2 bases, leaving 16 bases of the junction unmatched. CDR1 and CDR2 from the germline V gene are LGHDT and YNNKEL (reference sequence). The CDR3 is CASSQRGLQALGGEQFF. The CDR3 DNA sequence: TGTGCCAGCAGCCAACGGGGACTACAGGCCTTGGGGGGTGAGCAGTTCTTC.

In DNA form, the CDR3 reads TGTGCCAGCAGCTTGCACTATGGCTACACCTTC. This sequence encodes CASSLHYGYTF. The rearrangement joins TRBV5-6 to TRBJ1-2, with D unresolved. The CDR3 has 11 residues. Trimming took 1 base from V and 3 from J, leaving 1 base between them. Germline loops: CDR1 SGHDT, CDR2 YYEEEE.

The rearrangement links TRBV6-1 to TRBJ2-4, with D tentatively TRBD1 (6 bases). There are 18 residues in the CDR3. V dropped 0 bases and J dropped 0 bases, with 15 bases sitting between them. From germline, CDR1 is MNHNS and CDR2 SASEGT. The CDR3 loop reads CASSEAQGRLLAKNIQYF. The DNA for the CDR3 is TGTGCCAGCAGTGAAGCTCAGGGGCGCCTGCTAGCCAAAAACATTCAGTACTTC.

The CDR3 is CASSSSGVVTEAFF. CDR3 nucleotide sequence: TGTGCCAGTAGTTCCTCAGGGGTGGTCACTGAAGCTTTCTTT. The chain employs TRBV19 and TRBJ1-1, with D tentatively TRBD1 (6 bases). V dropped 5 bases and J dropped 4 bases, with 14 bases sitting between them. This CDR3 is built from 14 residues. CDR1 LNHDA and CDR2 SQIVND come from the germline V gene (reference sequence).

CDR3 amino acids: CASRFSQGTYNEQFF. CDR3 DNA: TGTGCCAGCAGATTTTCTCAGGGGACCTACAATGAGCAGTTCTTC. This chain links TRBV11-2 with TRBJ2-1, with D maybe TRBD1 (6 bases). Trimming took 6 bases from V and 2 from J, leaving 14 bases between them. Germline values: CDR1 SGHAT, CDR2 FQNNGV. The CDR3 loop spans 15 amino acids.